The T cell receptor beta chain under discussion was sequenced for a study of beta chain features in type 1 diabetes. About the study: Sorted cells from all samples, numbering roughly 100,000,000, were examined. Findings of the study overall: Patients showed naive, central memory and Treg TCRB repertoires that appeared more similar than those of healthy donors. All four CD4+ subsets from Type 1 diabetes patients carried moderately but significantly shorter TCRB CDR3s. For type 1 diabetes patients, VDJ junctions showed fewer insertions and more deletions.

The study reverse transcribed the entire isolated RNA, so it sequenced expressed TCRB transcripts. Reads from naive, central memory and regulatory T cell samples averaged approximately 3.7 million. This table comes from immunoSEQ multiplex PCR, and its TCRdb copy is limited to in-frame clones, with some not included. The data hold 300,000 or so clones, with roughly 8.8% observed a single time. Points on this clone: Its antigen is not identified.

Trimming shortened V by 3 bases and J by 5 bases, and 3 bases separated the two germline ends. There are 12 residues in the CDR3. CDR1 SGDLS and CDR2 YYNGEE come from the germline V gene. The clonotype originates from a man aged 25 to 45 with type 1 diabetes. Sequencing was carried out using central memory CD4+ T cells from blood. The J gene is TRBJ1-6, the V gene TRBV9, with unresolved D. Written as DNA, the CDR3 is TGTGCCAGCAGCGCTAATAATTCACCCCTCCACTTT. Protein sequence: CASSANNSPLHF.